This T cell receptor beta chain was obtained from a study of CD8 T cells in ankylosing spondylitis. General study points: Characteristic, it appeared, of ankylosing spondylitis blood was a TCR beta motif of eight or nine highly homologous variants.

MiXCR was run by TCRdb on the 5' RACE reads, yielding one entry per CDR3 protein. In the table there are 300,000 to 400,000 distinct CDR3 sequences, approximately 20% of which are singletons. In its sample, this clonotype was seen a few times. What it binds is unknown. The V end lost 2 bases, the J end lost 0 bases, and 9 bases lay between the germline ends. This CDR3 contains 15 residues. Germline V gene sequence: CDR1 SGHRS, CDR2 YFSETQ. The specimen sequenced was blood, either unsorted or a sorted T cell fraction (not recorded which). This TCR was sampled from a male donor with ankylosing spondylitis. The chain employs TRBV5-1 and TRBJ2-1; no definite D call. CDR3 amino acids: CASSLEAFSYNEQFF. The CDR3 bases are TGCGCCAGCAGCTTAGAGGCCTTCTCCTACAATGAGCAGTTCTTC.